This T cell receptor (beta chain) appears in the sequencing data of a study of T cells in Graves' hyperthyroidism and ophthalmopathy. Whole-study results and caveats: Most clonotypes expanded in thyroid above 0.001 were likewise present in blood. Ophthalmopathy cases were set apart from stable hyperthyroidism by a 13 V-J model. Median prediction lead before ophthalmopathy onset was 6.5 months with the model.

It was RNA transcripts that yielded the amplified TCR beta CDR3 regions. In the first-round RT-PCR of the TCR CDR3, the HTBI primer set was used. TCRdb reprocessed the multiplex PCR reads via MiXCR and lists one record per CDR3 protein. Of around 620,000 distinct CDR3 sequences listed, around 42% are singletons. With V trimmed by 6 bases and J by 0 bases, 4 bases remained unmatched. This CDR3 region has 14 residues. Per the germline V gene, CDR1 is SEHNR and CDR2 is FQNEAQ (reference sequence). This clonotype has a count of ten or more. Its specificity is unknown. This chain joins TRBV7-9 and TRBJ2-7; 8 nucleotides line up with TRBD2. The specimen sequenced was peripheral blood or thyroid tissue (not recorded which). This TCR came from an adult woman with Graves' disease, either hyperthyroidism or ophthalmopathy (not recorded which). CDR3 amino acids: CASSFGGASYEQYF. In DNA, the CDR3 is TGTGCCAGCAGTTTCGGGGGGGCCTCCTACGAGCAGTACTTC.